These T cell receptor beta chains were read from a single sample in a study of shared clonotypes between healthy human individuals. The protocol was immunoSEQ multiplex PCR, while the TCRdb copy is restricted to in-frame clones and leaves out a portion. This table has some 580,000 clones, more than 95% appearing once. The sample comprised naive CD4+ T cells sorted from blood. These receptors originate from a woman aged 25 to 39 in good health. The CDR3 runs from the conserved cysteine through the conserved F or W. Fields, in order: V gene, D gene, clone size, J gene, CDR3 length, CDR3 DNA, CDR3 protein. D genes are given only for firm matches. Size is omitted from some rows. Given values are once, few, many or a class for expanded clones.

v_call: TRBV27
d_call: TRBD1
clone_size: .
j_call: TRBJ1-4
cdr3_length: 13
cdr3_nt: TGTGCCAGCGGGGACAGTCAAAATGAAAAACTGTTTTTT
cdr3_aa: CASGDSQNEKLFF

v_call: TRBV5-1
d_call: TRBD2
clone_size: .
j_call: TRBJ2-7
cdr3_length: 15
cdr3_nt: TGCGCCAGCAGCCCCGGGACTAGCGGGAGGGCCTCGCAGTACTTC
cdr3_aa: CASSPGTSGRASQYF

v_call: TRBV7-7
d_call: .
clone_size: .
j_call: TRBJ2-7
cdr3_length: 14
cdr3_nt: TGTGCCAGCAGCCAATCCGTTACAGGTAGCGAGCAGTACTTC
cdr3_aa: CASSQSVTGSEQYF

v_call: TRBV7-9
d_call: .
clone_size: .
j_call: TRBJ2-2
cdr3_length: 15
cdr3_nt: TGTGCCAGCAGCTTAGGTCGGCAGGACACCGGGGAGCTGTTTTTT
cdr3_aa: CASSLGRQDTGELFF

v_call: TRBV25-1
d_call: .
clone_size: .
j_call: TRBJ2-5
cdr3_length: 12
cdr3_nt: TGTGCCAGCGGGAGCCCCCAAAGGGAGCAGTACTTC
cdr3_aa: CASGSPQREQYF

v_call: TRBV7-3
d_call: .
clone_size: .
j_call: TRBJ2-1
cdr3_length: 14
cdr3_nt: TGTGCCAGCAGCATATCCGGGACTTACAATGAGCAGTTCTTC
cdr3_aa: CASSISGTYNEQFF

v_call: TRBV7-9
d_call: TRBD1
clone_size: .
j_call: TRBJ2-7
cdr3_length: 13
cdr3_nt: TGTGCCAGCAGCCGGACGACAGGGACCGAGCAGTACTTC
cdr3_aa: CASSRTTGTEQYF

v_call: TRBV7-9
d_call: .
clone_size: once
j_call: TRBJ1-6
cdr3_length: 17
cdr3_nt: TGTGCCAGCAGCTTAATCGGAGGCGGACAAGATAATTCACCCCTCCACTTT
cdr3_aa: CASSLIGGGQDNSPLHF

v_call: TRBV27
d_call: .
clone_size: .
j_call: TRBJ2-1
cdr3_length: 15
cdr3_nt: TGTGCCAGCAGTTTATACGCCGACAGCCGGCCTGAGCAGTTCTTC
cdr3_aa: CASSLYADSRPEQFF

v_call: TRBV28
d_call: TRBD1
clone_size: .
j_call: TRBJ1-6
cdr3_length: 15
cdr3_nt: TGTGCCAGCAGGTCCCCTCCCGGGACAGGGTTGCCCCTCCACTTT
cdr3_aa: CASRSPPGTGLPLHF

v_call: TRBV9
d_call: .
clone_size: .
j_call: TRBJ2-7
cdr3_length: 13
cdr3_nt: TGTGCCAGCAGCGTAAAATTTACGGCCGAGCAGTACTTC
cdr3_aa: CASSVKFTAEQYF

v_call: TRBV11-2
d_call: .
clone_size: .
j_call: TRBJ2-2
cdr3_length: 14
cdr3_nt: TGTGCCAGCAGCTTTCGTAGGGACACCGGGGAGCTGTTTTTT
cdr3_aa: CASSFRRDTGELFF

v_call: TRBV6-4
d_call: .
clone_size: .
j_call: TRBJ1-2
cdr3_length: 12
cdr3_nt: TGTGCCAGCAGTGACCGTAGGGGTGGCTACACCTTC
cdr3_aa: CASSDRRGGYTF

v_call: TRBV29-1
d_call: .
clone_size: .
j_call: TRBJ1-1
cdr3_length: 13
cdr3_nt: TGCAGCGTTGAAACAGTGAGGAGCACTGAAGCTTTCTTT
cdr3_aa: CSVETVRSTEAFF

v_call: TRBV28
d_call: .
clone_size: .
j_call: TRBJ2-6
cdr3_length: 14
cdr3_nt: TGTGCCAGCAGTTTCTTCCCTGGGGCCAACGTCCTGACTTTC
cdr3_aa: CASSFFPGANVLTF

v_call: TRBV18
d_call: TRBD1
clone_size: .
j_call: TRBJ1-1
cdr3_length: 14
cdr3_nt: TGTGCCAGCTCACCGGGACAGACCGGGACTGAAGCTTTCTTT
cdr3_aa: CASSPGQTGTEAFF

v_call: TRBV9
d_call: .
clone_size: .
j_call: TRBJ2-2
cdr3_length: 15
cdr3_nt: TGTGCCAGCAGCGCCAGAGGGGGATACACCGGGGAGCTGTTTTTT
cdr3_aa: CASSARGGYTGELFF

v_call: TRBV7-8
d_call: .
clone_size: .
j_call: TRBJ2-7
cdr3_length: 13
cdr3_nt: TGTGCCAGCAGCTTTACAGCGACCTACGAGCAGTACTTC
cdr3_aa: CASSFTATYEQYF

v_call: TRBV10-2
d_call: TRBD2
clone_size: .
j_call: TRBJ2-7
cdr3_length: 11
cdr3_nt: TGCGCCAGCAGGGGGGGGTTGGAGCAGTACTTC
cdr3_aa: CASRGGLEQYF

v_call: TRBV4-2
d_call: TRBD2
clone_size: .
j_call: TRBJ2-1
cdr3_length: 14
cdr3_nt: TGTGCCAGCAGCCAGCCTAGCGGGAACTATGAGCAGTTCTTC
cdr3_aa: CASSQPSGNYEQFF

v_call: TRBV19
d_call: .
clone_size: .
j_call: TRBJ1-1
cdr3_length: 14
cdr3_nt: TGTGCCAGTAGTATAGGGACGGGAAACACTGAAGCTTTCTTT
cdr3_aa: CASSIGTGNTEAFF

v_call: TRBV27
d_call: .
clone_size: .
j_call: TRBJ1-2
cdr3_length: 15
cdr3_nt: TGTGCCAGCAGTTTAACTAAAGGGACGGCTTATGGCTACACCTTC
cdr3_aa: CASSLTKGTAYGYTF

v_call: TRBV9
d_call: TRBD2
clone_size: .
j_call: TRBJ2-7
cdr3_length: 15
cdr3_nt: TGTGCCAGCAGCGGCTCTAGCGGGACCTCCTACGAGCAGTACTTC
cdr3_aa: CASSGSSGTSYEQYF

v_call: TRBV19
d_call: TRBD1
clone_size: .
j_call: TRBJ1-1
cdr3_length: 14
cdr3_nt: TGTGCCAGTAGAGGGAACGACAGGGGCACTGAAGCTTTCTTT
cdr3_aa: CASRGNDRGTEAFF

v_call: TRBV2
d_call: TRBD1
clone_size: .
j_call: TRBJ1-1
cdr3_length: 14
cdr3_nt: TGTGCCAGCTCCCGGGACAGGGTGGACACTGAAGCTTTCTTT
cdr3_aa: CASSRDRVDTEAFF

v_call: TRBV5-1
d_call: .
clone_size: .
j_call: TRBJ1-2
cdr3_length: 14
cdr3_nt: TGCGCCAGCAGCTGGGACACCGCCGGCTATGGCTACACCTTC
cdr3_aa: CASSWDTAGYGYTF

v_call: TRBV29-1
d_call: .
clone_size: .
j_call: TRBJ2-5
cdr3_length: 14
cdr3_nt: TGCAGCGTTGGGCTGTCCACAACACCCCTCCCCCAGTACTTC
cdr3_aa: CSVGLSTTPLPQYF

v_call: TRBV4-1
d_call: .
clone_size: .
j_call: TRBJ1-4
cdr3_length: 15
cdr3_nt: TGCGCCAGCAGCTCTTATCGGAGGGGGGAAGAAAAACTGTTTTTT
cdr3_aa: CASSSYRRGEEKLFF

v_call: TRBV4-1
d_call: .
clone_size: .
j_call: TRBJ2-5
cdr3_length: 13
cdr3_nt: TGCGCCAGCAGCCAAGGAGGTTTAGAGACCCAGTACTTC
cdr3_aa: CASSQGGLETQYF

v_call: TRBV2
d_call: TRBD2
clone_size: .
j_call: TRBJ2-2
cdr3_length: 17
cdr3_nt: TGTGCCAGCAGTCCCTCAGCCGGGAGGGCCGCAATCGGGGAGCTGTTTTTT
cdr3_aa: CASSPSAGRAAIGELFF

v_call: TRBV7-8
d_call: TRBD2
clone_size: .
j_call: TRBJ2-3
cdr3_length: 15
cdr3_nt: TGTGCCAGCAGCAAGGGACTAGCGGGAGCAGATACGCAGTATTTT
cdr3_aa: CASSKGLAGADTQYF

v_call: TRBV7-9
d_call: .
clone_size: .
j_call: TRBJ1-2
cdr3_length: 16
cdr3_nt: TGTGCCAGCAGCGTCCGCTTGCCGATTACAGGGAATGGCTACACCTTC
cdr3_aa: CASSVRLPITGNGYTF

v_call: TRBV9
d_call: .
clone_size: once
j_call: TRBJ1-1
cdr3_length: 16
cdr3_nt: TGTGCCAGCAGCGTAGGGGCAACACCCCGAGGGGCTGAAGCTTTCTTT
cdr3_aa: CASSVGATPRGAEAFF

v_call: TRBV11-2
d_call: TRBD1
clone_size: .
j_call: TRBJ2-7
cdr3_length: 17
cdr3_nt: TGTGCCAGCAGCCCCCCATCCAGGGGGCTACGGGCCTACGAGCAGTACTTC
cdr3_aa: CASSPPSRGLRAYEQYF

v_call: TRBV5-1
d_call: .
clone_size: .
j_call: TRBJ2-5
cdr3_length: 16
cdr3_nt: TGCGCCAGCAGCTTTGGTCGGGCGATATGGGGAGAGACCCAGTACTTC
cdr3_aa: CASSFGRAIWGETQYF

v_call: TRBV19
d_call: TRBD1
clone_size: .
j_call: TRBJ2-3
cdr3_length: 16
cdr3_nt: TGTGCCAGTAGTATGTCAGGGGGCCGCGGCACAGATACGCAGTATTTT
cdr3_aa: CASSMSGGRGTDTQYF

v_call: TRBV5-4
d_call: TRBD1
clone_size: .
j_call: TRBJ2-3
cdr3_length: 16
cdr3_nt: TGTGCCAGCAGCTTACCCCGGGACAGACCCACAGATACGCAGTATTTT
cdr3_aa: CASSLPRDRPTDTQYF

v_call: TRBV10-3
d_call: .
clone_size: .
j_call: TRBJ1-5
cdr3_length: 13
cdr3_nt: TGTGCCATCAGTCCTGGGGAGGGCCAGCCCCAGCATTTT
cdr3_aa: CAISPGEGQPQHF

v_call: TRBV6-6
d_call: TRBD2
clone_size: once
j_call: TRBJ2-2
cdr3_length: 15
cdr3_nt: TGTGCCAGCAGTTCGGGGCGGGAGGTCACCGGGGAGCTGTTTTTT
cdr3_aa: CASSSGREVTGELFF

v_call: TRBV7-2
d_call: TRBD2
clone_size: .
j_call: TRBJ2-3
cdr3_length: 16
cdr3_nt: TGTGCCAGCAGCCTAATGGGAGGGGCAGCCAGAGATACGCAGTATTTT
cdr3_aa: CASSLMGGAARDTQYF

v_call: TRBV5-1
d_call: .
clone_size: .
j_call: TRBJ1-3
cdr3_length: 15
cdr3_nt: TGCGCCAGCAGCTTGTTGGGGTTCCCTGGAAACACCATATATTTT
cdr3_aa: CASSLLGFPGNTIYF

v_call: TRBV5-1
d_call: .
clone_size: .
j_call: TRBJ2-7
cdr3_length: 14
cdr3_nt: TGCGCCAGCAGCCCGGCAGGGGACTCCTACGAGCAGTACTTC
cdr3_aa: CASSPAGDSYEQYF

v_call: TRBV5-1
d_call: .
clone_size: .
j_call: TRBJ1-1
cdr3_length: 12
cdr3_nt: TGCGCCAGCAGAGAAGGGAACACTGAAGCTTTCTTT
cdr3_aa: CASREGNTEAFF

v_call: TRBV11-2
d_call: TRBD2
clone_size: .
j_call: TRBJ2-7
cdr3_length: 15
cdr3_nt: TGTGCCAGCAGACGAGGGACTAGCGGGAAATACGAGCAGTACTTC
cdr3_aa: CASRRGTSGKYEQYF

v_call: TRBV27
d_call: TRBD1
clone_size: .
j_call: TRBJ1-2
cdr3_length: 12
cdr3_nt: TGTGCCAGCAGCCACTTACAGGGGATGTCCACCTTC
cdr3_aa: CASSHLQGMSTF

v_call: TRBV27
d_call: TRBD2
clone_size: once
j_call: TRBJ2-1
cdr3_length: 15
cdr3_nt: TGTGCCAGCAGTCCGGGGACTAGCGGACGGGGTGAGCAGTTCTTC
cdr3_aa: CASSPGTSGRGEQFF